The rows below give T cell receptor beta chains drawn from one sample of a study of tissue T cells after allogeneic stem cell transplantation. Sequenced by immunoSEQ multiplex PCR; TCRdb stores in-frame clones only, minus some. The table shows about 9,800 clones, with roughly two thirds occurring only once. Sequenced material: tissue from the ileum, taken at autopsy. These receptors were obtained from a woman between 18 and 49 years old with breast cancer. CDR3s include the opening cysteine and the closing phenylalanine or tryptophan. The order of the fields is V gene, J gene, CDR3 protein.

>TRBV4-3|TRBJ2-7
CASSRGQGAYEQYF
>TRBV15|TRBJ2-2
CATSNLLAGNTGELFF
>TRBV5-1|TRBJ1-6
CASSLEPGSPLHF
>TRBV19|TRBJ2-7
CASSMPATYEQYF
>TRBV15|TRBJ2-6
CATSTLLGTASSGANVLTF
>TRBV3-1/TRBV3-2|TRBJ2-7
CASSQFRGSKLREQYF
>TRBV29-1|TRBJ1-2
CSVEWGQGADGYTF
>TRBV6-4|TRBJ2-3
CASSLEATPQHTQYF
>TRBV6-5|TRBJ2-7
CASSYTGSYEQYF
>TRBV3-1/TRBV3-2|TRBJ2-3
CASSQVGRPWDTQYF
>TRBV5-1|TRBJ1-6
CASSERDMGSPLHF
>TRBV29-1|TRBJ2-7
CSVVHTSYEQYF
>TRBV5-5|TRBJ2-5
CASSRVSQETQYF
>TRBV28|TRBJ2-5
CASSSLDYPETQYF
>TRBV7-9|TRBJ2-7
CASSRTSGGGGSYEQYF
>TRBV19|TRBJ2-7
CASSIKNREGYEQYF
>TRBV5-4|TRBJ1-4
CARIGTANEKLFF
>TRBV7-2|TRBJ2-1
CASSLLSSLDEQFF
>TRBV18|TRBJ1-3
CASSPGAGNTIYF
>TRBV5-5|TRBJ1-5
CASSIQPQHF
>TRBV9|TRBJ1-3
CASSSSNGNTIYF
>TRBV6-5|TRBJ2-7
CASRPTGVRLEQYF
>TRBV19|TRBJ1-2
CASSLREGPPYGYTF
>TRBV6-5|TRBJ2-7
CASSRDRVPSYEQYF
>TRBV5-1|TRBJ2-1
CASSSGTDYNEQFF
>TRBV6-2/TRBV6-3|TRBJ2-7
CASSYVGGAYEQYF
>TRBV27|TRBJ1-6
CASSFGFMGFSSSYNSPLHF
>TRBV5-6|TRBJ2-1
CASSLVSGGYNEQFF
>TRBV5-1|TRBJ1-5
CASSPTDLNQPQHF
>TRBV19|TRBJ2-3
CASSTSGRDTQYF
>TRBV10-1|TRBJ2-6
CATTGSTRSGANVLTF
>TRBV5-1|TRBJ2-1
CASSFSGGPYNEQFF
>TRBV6-5|TRBJ2-5
CASSYVLAGDGETQYF
>TRBV19|TRBJ2-7
CASSTSGRYEQYF
>TRBV5-4|TRBJ2-5
CASSLLGQPQETQYF
>TRBV9|TRBJ1-3
CASSVGGAGNTIYF
>TRBV29-1|TRBJ2-4
CSVESGDMDIQYF
>TRBV5-1|TRBJ2-5
CASSLRGGQETQYF
>TRBV7-2|TRBJ2-7
CASSDRANVYEQYF
>TRBV25-1|TRBJ2-2
CASSTPTGELFF
>TRBV12-3/TRBV12-4|TRBJ1-1
CASSKGTGRAFF
>TRBV5-4|TRBJ2-5
CASSATGGRTQYF
>TRBV6-4|TRBJ1-6
CASSETWANNSPLHF
>TRBV10-3|TRBJ1-4
CAISESGRLNEKLFF
>TRBV3-1/TRBV3-2|TRBJ2-3
CASSHKSPSGGGLTDTQYF
>TRBV12-1|TRBJ2-2
CASSSGTGGTGELFF
>TRBV19|TRBJ1-5
CASSIKGRTGRGDQPQHF
>TRBV27|TRBJ1-6
CASSPTWELGNSPLHF
>TRBV24-1|TRBJ2-3
CATSDFQGDSTDTQYF
>TRBV19|TRBJ1-2
CASSTYDPGQGVPSF